This TCR beta chain was identified during a study of blood T cell repertoires in COVID-19 (dated by TCRdb to 2019 to 2021). Context from the whole study: Samples covering the acute and convalescent phases of COVID-19 were provided by collaborators in the United States, Italy and Spain. Sample metadata almost always included a de-identified subject ID, COVID-19 status, age in years and sex. The repertoires were made available in a free public database intended to serve as a resource for research on the immune response to SARS-CoV-2. Where HLA class I and class II types were available, the types were taken from metadata supplied by the sample provider, not from assay-based typing. Subjects who had been exposed to COVID-19, were actively infected with it, or had recovered from it provided the deeply sampled blood TCRbeta repertoires that made up the dataset. The prospective study material was composed of cDNA or gDNA derived from T cells, B-cell-depleted T cells, or PBMCs. Samples were obtained from the ongoing ImmuneRACE study (first 160 participants) and from 950 to 1,500 subjects provided by 6 global collaborators. Results the study describes overall, beyond this receptor: Clinical and demographic metadata were provided uncurated, with the amount varying by source and participant.

In the prospective study, participants were about 18 to 100 years old, resided in under 30 geographic areas of the United States, and were enrolled through a virtual design. In the prospective study, cohorts were assigned on the basis of participant-reported clinical history obtained from a screening survey and a study questionnaire. In the prospective study, mobile phlebotomists collected whole blood, serum and a nasopharyngeal or oropharyngeal swab from each participant. Participants in the prospective study had the option to provide additional blood draws and questionnaires over a 2-month period. Before DNA extraction, blood samples from the prospective study were shipped at room temperature or frozen. Notes on this clone: Its antigen is not yet known. Base qualities are not provided; no much larger clone lies one nucleotide away.

The immunoSEQ Assay, a bias-controlled multiplex PCR, was used to amplify TCRbeta CDR3 regions from genomic DNA. Per the authors' processing: Nucleated cell counts per sample were estimated from amplification of reference gene primers within the assay. Sequence reads were collapsed and filtered to measure the absolute abundance of every unique TCRbeta CDR3 rearrangement. Productive Simpson clonality was computed per sample as the square root of Simpson's diversity index over productive rearrangements. TCRdb took over this immuneACCESS table, retaining in-frame rearrangements with V and J assigned. Such tables are incomplete; in checked studies, under half of the missing clones stem from an unresolved V gene, and the remainder is unexplained. Clonal size and the V and J genes are those of that table, whereas D and trimming came from the DNA. The sample contains 130,000 to 150,000 clones, around nine tenths of them found a single time. The ten largest clones capture roughly 1.2% of the sample.

Sequenced input: PBMCs or T cells enriched from blood (not recorded which). The clonotype was recovered from a woman aged 25 to 39 with acute COVID-19.

The CDR3: CASSYSKGRTEAFF. The nucleotide sequence reads TGTGCCAGCAGTTACTCGAAAGGGAGGACTGAAGCTTTCTTT. The chain joins TRBV6-6 to TRBJ1-1, with the D gene not clear enough to name. CDR3 length: 14 amino acids, cysteine to phenylalanine. Just the 42-base CDR3 DNA is kept, in frame starting at base 1. A distance of 10 bases separates the germline ends of V and J, which lose 0 bases and 5 bases respectively. CDR1 MNHNY and CDR2 SVGAGI were looked up in the germline V gene (reference sequence).